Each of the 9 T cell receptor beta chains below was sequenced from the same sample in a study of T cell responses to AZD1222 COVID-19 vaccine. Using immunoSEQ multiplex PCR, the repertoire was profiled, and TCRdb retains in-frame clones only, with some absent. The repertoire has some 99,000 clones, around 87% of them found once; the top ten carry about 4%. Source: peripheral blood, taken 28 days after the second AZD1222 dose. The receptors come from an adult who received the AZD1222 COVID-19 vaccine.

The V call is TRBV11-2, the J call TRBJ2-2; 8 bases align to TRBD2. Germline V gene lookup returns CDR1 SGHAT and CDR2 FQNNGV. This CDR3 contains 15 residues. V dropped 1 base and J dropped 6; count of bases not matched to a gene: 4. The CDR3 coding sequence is TGTGCCAGCAGCTTAGGGCGGGGGGCCCCCGGGGAGCTGTTTTTT. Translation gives CASSLGRGAPGELFF.

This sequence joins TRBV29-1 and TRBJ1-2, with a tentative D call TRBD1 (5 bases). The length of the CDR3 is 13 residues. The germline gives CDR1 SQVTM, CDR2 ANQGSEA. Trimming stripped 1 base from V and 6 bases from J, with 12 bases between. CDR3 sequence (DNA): TGCAGCGTTGAAGGGGGGGTTAGGGATGGCTACACCTTC. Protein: CSVEGGVRDGYTF.

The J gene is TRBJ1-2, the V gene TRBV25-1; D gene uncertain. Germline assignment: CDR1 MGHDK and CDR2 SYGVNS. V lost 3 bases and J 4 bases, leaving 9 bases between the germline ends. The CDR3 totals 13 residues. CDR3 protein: CASSDSLGYGYTF. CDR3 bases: TGTGCCAGCAGTGACTCTCTAGGCTATGGCTACACCTTC.

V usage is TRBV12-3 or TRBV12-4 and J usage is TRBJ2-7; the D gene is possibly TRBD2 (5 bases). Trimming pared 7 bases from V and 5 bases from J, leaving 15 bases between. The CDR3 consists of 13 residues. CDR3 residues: CASTPVDGDEQYF. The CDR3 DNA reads TGTGCCAGCACCCCCGTGGACGGGGACGAGCAGTACTTC.

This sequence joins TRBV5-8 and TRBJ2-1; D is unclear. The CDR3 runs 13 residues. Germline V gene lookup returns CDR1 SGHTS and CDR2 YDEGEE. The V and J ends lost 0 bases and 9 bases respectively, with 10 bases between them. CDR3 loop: CASSLVRLGEQFF. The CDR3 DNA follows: TGTGCCAGCAGCTTGGTGCGGTTGGGTGAGCAGTTCTTC.

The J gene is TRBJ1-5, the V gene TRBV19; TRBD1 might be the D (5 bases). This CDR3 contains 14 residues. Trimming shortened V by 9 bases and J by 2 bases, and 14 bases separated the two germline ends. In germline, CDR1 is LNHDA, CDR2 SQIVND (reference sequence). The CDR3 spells CASMTARGNQPQHF. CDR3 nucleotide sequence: TGTGCCAGCATGACAGCGAGGGGCAATCAGCCCCAGCATTTT.

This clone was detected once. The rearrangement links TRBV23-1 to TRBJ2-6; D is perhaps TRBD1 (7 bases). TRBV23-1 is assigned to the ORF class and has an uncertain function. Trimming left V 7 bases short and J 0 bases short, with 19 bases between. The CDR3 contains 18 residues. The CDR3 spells CASTTDREEDSGANVLTF. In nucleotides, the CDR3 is TGCGCCAGCACCACAGACAGGGAGGAGGACTCTGGGGCCAACGTCCTGACTTTC.

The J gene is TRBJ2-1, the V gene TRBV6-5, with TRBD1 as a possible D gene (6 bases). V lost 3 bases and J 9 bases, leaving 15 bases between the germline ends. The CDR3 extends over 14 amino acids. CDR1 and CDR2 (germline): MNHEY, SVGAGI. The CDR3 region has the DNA TGTGCCAGCAGTTATCAGGGGACCGGGGTTGAGCAGTTCTTC. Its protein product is CASSYQGTGVEQFF.

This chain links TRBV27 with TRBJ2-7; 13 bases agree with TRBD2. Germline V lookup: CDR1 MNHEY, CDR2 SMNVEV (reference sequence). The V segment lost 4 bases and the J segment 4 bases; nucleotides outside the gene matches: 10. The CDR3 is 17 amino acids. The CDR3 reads CASSSRPGLAGSYEQYF. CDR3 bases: TGTGCCAGCAGTTCCCGCCCGGGACTAGCGGGATCGTACGAGCAGTACTTC.